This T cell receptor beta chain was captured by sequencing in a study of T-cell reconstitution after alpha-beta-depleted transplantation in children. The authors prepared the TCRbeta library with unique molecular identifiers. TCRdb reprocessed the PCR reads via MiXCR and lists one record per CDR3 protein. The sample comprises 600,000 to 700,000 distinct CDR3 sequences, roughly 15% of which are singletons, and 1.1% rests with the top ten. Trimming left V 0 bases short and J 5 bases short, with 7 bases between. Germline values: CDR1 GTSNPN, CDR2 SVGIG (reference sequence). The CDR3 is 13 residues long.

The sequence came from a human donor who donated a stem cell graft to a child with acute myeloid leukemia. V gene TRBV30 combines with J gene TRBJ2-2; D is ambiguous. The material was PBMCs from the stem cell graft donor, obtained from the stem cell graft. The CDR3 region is CAWSVRWTGELFF. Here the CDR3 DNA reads TGTGCCTGGAGTGTACGGTGGACCGGGGAGCTGTTTTTT.